The 31 T cell receptor beta chains listed next were all sequenced from one sample in a study of cytomegalovirus exposure and HLA in healthy donors. Vbeta (60) and Jbeta (13) primers were used in the PCR. Some clones are missing from TCRdb's copy, which holds only in-frame ones; the method was immunoSEQ multiplex PCR. The sample has 82,000 or so clones, around 74% seen once; the top ten hold about 6.2%. Sequencing was done on a sample of PBMCs. Receptors originate from a woman between 50 and 59 years old in good health and CMV-seropositive.

This chain connects TRBV27 to TRBJ2-1; TRBD2 might be the D (5 bases). The V gene's germline CDR1 is MNHEY and CDR2 SMNVEV (reference sequence). With 4 bases removed from V and 0 bases from J, the gap between germline ends came to 7 bases. The CDR3 extends over 14 amino acids. The CDR3 reads CASSSGYSYNEQFF. As DNA, the CDR3 is TGTGCCAGCAGTTCGGGGTACTCCTACAATGAGCAGTTCTTC.

CDR3 in DNA: TGCGCCAGCAGCTTGACAGGTGTCACTGAAGCTTTCTTT. Translation gives CASSLTGVTEAFF. The chain couples TRBV5-1 to TRBJ1-1; TRBD1 is a possible D gene (5 bases). The CDR3 is made up of 13 amino acids. Germline CDR1 SGHRS, CDR2 YFSETQ. The germline V and J ends were trimmed by 1 base and 4 bases, with 8 bases remaining between them. Using reference TRBV5-1 and TRBJ1-1 for the parts outside the CDR3, the full variable domain is KAGVTQTPRYLIKTRGQQVTLSCSPISGHRSVSWYQQTPGQGLQFLFEYFSETQRNKGNFPGRFSGRQFSNSRSEMNVSTLELGDSALYLCASSLTGVTEAFFGQGTRLTVV.

This chain uses TRBV6-1 with TRBJ1-5; possible D gene TRBD1, 6 bases. This CDR3 is 12 amino acids long. Germline CDR1 reads MNHNS; CDR2 reads SASEGT. The ends were cut back, 7 bases at V and 9 bases at J, with 13 bases in the middle. In DNA, the CDR3 is TGTGCCAGCATCAGGGGCCAGGGGCCCCAGCATTTT. This translates into CASIRGQGPQHF.

This chain uses TRBV6-1 with TRBJ1-5; TRBD1 aligns across 9 bases. The trim removed 6 bases at V and 7 bases at J, leaving 10 bases unmatched. CDR1 is MNHNS and CDR2 is SASEGT in the germline V gene. This CDR3 is built from 15 residues. CDR3 loop: CASSPGTGTGQPQHF. CDR3 DNA sequence: TGTGCCAGCAGCCCCGGGACAGGGACCGGCCAGCCCCAGCATTTT.

The chain has TRBV6-5 and TRBJ2-1; 8 bases are shared with TRBD2. J lost 6 bases, V lost 6 bases, and 7 bases had no gene match. Germline V gene sequence: CDR1 MNHEY, CDR2 SVGAGI. This CDR3 region has 14 residues. The CDR3 DNA reads TGTGCCAGCAGGAAAAGAGGACTAGCCAATGAGCAGTTCTTC. Residues: CASRKRGLANEQFF.

The genes are TRBV19 and TRBJ2-1; TRBD2 is a possible D gene (5 bases). Deletions cut 5 bases from V and 4 bases from J, with 15 bases between. Germline CDR1 is LNHDA and CDR2 is SQIVND (reference sequence). The length of the CDR3 is 15 residues. In DNA, the CDR3 is TGTGCCAGTAGTCTAAGGACTTCCGGGTACAATGAGCAGTTCTTC. This codes for CASSLRTSGYNEQFF.

This rearrangement joins TRBV7-8 to TRBJ2-5; D remains unclear. The CDR3 has 11 residues. Trimming removed 6 bases at V and 5 bases at J, with 7 bases between. Germline-derived CDR1 and CDR2 are SGHVS and FQNEAQ. The CDR3 is CASRVGETQYF. In DNA form, the CDR3 reads TGTGCCAGCAGGGTCGGGGAGACCCAGTACTTC.

The CDR3 bases are TGTGCCAGCACCAGGGGGGAAGTAGATACGCAGTATTTT. Its translation: CASTRGEVDTQYF. This rearrangement joins TRBV11-1 to TRBJ2-3, with D possibly TRBD1 on 7 matching bases. Deletions cut 7 bases from V and 5 bases from J, with 13 bases between. Germline CDR1 and CDR2: SGHAT and FQDESV (reference sequence). The CDR3 loop spans 13 amino acids.

This chain joins TRBV20-1 and TRBJ1-4; D gene unclear. Germline V gene data show CDR1 as DFQATT and CDR2 as SNEGSKA (reference sequence). The CDR3 consists of 11 residues. V lost 6 bases and J lost 9, with 11 bases in between. The CDR3 DNA follows: TGCAGTGCGTCTCTGGGCCAAAAACTGTTTTTT. Protein product: CSASLGQKLFF.

V gene TRBV2 combines with J gene TRBJ1-5; D is ambiguous. CDR1 and CDR2 from the germline V gene are SNHLY and FYNNEI. This CDR3 comprises 14 residues. Trimming shortened V by 2 bases and J by 0 bases, and 5 bases separated the two germline ends. CDR3 residues: CASSETVSNQPQHF. The DNA for the CDR3 is TGTGCCAGCAGTGAAACAGTTAGCAATCAGCCCCAGCATTTT.

This clone turned up a few times. The CDR3 DNA sequence: TGTGCCTGGAGTGTACGTGACAGATGGTACGAGCAGTACTTC. This codes for CAWSVRDRWYEQYF. The J gene is TRBJ2-7, the V gene TRBV30; D is possibly TRBD1 (5 bases). CDR1 and CDR2 (germline): GTSNPN, SVGIG (reference sequence). V was clipped by 0 bases and J by 4 bases, with 13 bases between them. The CDR3 consists of 14 residues.

The CDR3: CASSPGQGRPQPQHF. In nucleotides, the CDR3 is TGTGCCAGCAGCCCGGGACAGGGGAGGCCTCAGCCCCAGCATTTT. This sequence joins TRBV5-8 and TRBJ1-5, with TRBD1 matching over 10 bases. The length of the CDR3 is 15 residues. From germline, CDR1 is SGHTS and CDR2 YDEGEE. The J segment lost 6 bases and the V segment lost 4 bases, leaving 7 bases of the junction unmatched.

The rearrangement links TRBV28 to TRBJ2-2; 7 bases align to TRBD1. Germline CDR1 reads MDHEN; CDR2 reads SYDVKM. V dropped 11 bases and J dropped 1; count of bases not matched to a gene: 7. The CDR3 is 14 residues long. CDR3 amino acids: CAGGYRGNTGELFF. The CDR3 DNA sequence: TGTGCCGGCGGGTACAGGGGGAACACCGGGGAGCTGTTTTTT.

This rearrangement joins TRBV7-9 to TRBJ2-1; the match to TRBD2 covers 11 bases. Germline loops: CDR1 SEHNR, CDR2 FQNEAQ (reference sequence). The CDR3 is 17 amino acids. The ends lost 7 bases at V and 3 bases at J; junction bases unmatched: 11. Here the CDR3 DNA reads TGTGCCAGCACCCCTCCCCCGGGACTAGCGGTCTACAATGAGCAGTTCTTC. This codes for CASTPPPGLAVYNEQFF.

This rearrangement joins TRBV28 to TRBJ2-2, with D tentatively TRBD1 (5 bases). V was cut by 4 bases and J by 0 bases, with 15 bases left in between. CDR1 and CDR2 (germline): MDHEN, SYDVKM. The CDR3 covers 17 residues. The CDR3 region is CASSSPRQGTNTGELFF. As DNA, the CDR3 is TGTGCCAGCAGTTCCCCCCGTCAGGGAACGAACACCGGGGAGCTGTTTTTT. The full variable domain, rest sourced from reference TRBV28 and TRBJ2-2, is DVKVTQSSRYLVKRTGEKVFLECVQDMDHENMFWYRQDPGLGLRLIYFSYDVKMKEKGDIPEGYSVSREKKERFSLILESASTNQTSMYLCASSSPRQGTNTGELFFGEGSRLTVL.

J is TRBJ1-4 and V is TRBV6-6, with 7 bases matching TRBD1. J gave up 8 bases and V 6 bases, and 3 bases lay outside the gene matches. In germline, CDR1 is MNHNY, CDR2 SVGAGI (reference sequence). The CDR3 runs 12 residues. This chain's CDR3 is CASSRQGEKLFF. The CDR3 DNA is TGTGCCAGCAGCCGACAGGGCGAAAAACTGTTTTTT.

The chain employs TRBV29-1 and TRBJ2-7, with 10 bases matching TRBD1. The V gene end was trimmed by 7 bases and the J gene end by 6 bases; junction bases not matched to a gene: 6. This CDR3 has 12 residues. Germline V gene sequence: CDR1 SQVTM, CDR2 ANQGSEA. CDR3 DNA sequence: TGCAGCGGTGGGGACAGGGGTGGCGAGCAGTACTTC. It yields the protein CSGGDRGGEQYF.

The chain couples TRBV19 to TRBJ1-1; D perhaps matches TRBD1 (6 bases). Trimming took 8 bases from V and 0 from J, leaving 13 bases between them. The CDR3 runs 14 residues. Per the germline V gene, CDR1 is LNHDA and CDR2 is SQIVND (reference sequence). The CDR3 region is CASWGGGMNTEAFF. CDR3 coding DNA: TGTGCCAGTTGGGGGGGCGGCATGAACACTGAAGCTTTCTTT.

This chain links TRBV7-8 with TRBJ1-4; TRBD1 might be the D (5 bases). The V end lost 0 bases, the J end lost 7 bases, and 12 bases lay between the germline ends. The germline CDR1 and CDR2 sequences are SGHVS and FQNEAQ. CDR3 length: 15 residues. In DNA form, the CDR3 reads TGTGCCAGCAGCTTAGCGCGGGGGTTATCTGAAAAACTGTTTTTT. It is translated as CASSLARGLSEKLFF.

This chain uses TRBV7-2 with TRBJ2-5, with D possibly TRBD2 on 5 matching bases. Germline CDR1 SGHTA, CDR2 FQGNSA. This CDR3 has 15 amino acids. V shed 2 bases and J shed 5 bases, with 15 bases lying between them. For the CDR3, the DNA is TGTGCCAGCAGCTTATTTAGTCGTAGAGGGGAGACCCAGTACTTC. It translates to CASSLFSRRGETQYF.

The chain joins TRBV4-1 to TRBJ2-1; D possibly corresponds to TRBD2 (5 bases). The CDR3 contains 18 residues. The V gene lost 0 bases and the J gene lost 0 bases, with 15 bases spanning the gap. CDR1 MGHRA and CDR2 YSYEKL come from the germline V gene. CDR3 sequence reads: CASSQEVDGMSSYNEQFF. For the CDR3, the DNA is TGCGCCAGCAGCCAAGAGGTAGACGGGATGAGCTCCTACAATGAGCAGTTCTTC.

V is TRBV27 and J is TRBJ2-6, with D perhaps matching TRBD1 (5 bases). The CDR3 loop spans 17 amino acids. V shed 4 bases and J shed 4 bases, with 17 bases lying between them. The germline V gene encodes CDR1 MNHEY and CDR2 SMNVEV (reference sequence). The CDR3 spells CASSSQGSNSGANVLTF. In nucleotides, the CDR3 is TGTGCCAGCAGTTCTCAGGGATCCAACTCAGGGGCCAACGTCCTGACTTTC. The variable domain in full, completed from reference TRBV27 and TRBJ2-6, reads EAQVTQNPRYLITVTGKKLTVTCSQNMNHEYMSWYRQDPGLGLRQIYYSMNVEVTDKGDVPEGYKVSRKEKRNFPLILESPSPNQTSLYFCASSSQGSNSGANVLTFGAGSRLTVL.

The rearrangement joins TRBV20-1 to TRBJ2-5, with D maybe TRBD1 (6 bases). V lost 5 bases and J 4 bases, leaving 8 bases between the germline ends. Per germline, CDR1 DFQATT and CDR2 SNEGSKA (reference sequence). CDR3 size: 11 residues. The DNA for the CDR3 is TGCAGTGCTCTCAGGGGAGAGACCCAGTACTTC. Translation gives CSALRGETQYF.

V and J are TRBV19 and TRBJ2-5; possible D gene TRBD2, 5 bases. The germline V gene has CDR1 LNHDA and CDR2 SQIVND (reference sequence). There are 16 residues in the CDR3. V was cut by 6 bases and J by 2 bases, with 19 bases left in between. For the CDR3, the DNA is TGTGCCAGTAGCCGATTGGGGAGAAGGGATCAAGAGACCCAGTACTTC. Translating gives CASSRLGRRDQETQYF. Based on the CDR3 plus reference TRBV19 and TRBJ2-5, the full variable domain is DGGITQSPKYLFRKEGQNVTLSCEQNLNHDAMYWYRQDPGQGLRLIYYSQIVNDFQKGDIAEGYSVSREKKESFPLTVTSAQKNPTAFYLCASSRLGRRDQETQYFGPGTRLLVL.

The rearrangement links TRBV5-6 to TRBJ1-4; D is perhaps TRBD1 (6 bases). CDR3 length: 15 residues. Trimming took off 2 bases at V and 4 bases at J, with 12 bases between the two ends. Germline V gene lookup returns CDR1 SGHDT and CDR2 YYEEEE. The chain's CDR3 is CASSLSGQINEKLFF. CDR3 in DNA: TGTGCCAGCAGCTTATCCGGACAGATTAATGAAAAACTGTTTTTT.

The chain uses TRBV18 and TRBJ1-1, with a weak D call TRBD1 (6 bases). Germline values: CDR1 KGHSH, CDR2 LQKENI. V was cut by 3 bases and J by 5 bases, with 13 bases left in between. The CDR3 is 14 amino acids. The CDR3 sequence is CASSPQQGTTEAFF. The CDR3 DNA sequence: TGTGCCAGCTCACCTCAACAGGGTACGACTGAAGCTTTCTTT.

This chain links TRBV15 with TRBJ2-5; possible D gene TRBD2, 5 bases. V lost 0 bases to trimming and J lost 8 bases, with 19 bases between them. The CDR3 covers 16 residues. Germline CDR1 and CDR2: LNHNV and YYDKDF (reference sequence). The DNA for the CDR3 is TGTGCCACCAGCAGAGATAGGGAAAGCGGCTCGGAAACCCAGTACTTC. Residues: CATSRDRESGSETQYF.

The chain has TRBV11-2 and TRBJ2-5; TRBD2 aligns across 11 bases. CDR3 length: 16 amino acids. V trimming: 5 bases; J trimming: 1 base; junction bases outside the gene matches: 6. Germline lookup yields CDR1 SGHAT and CDR2 FQNNGV. CDR3 coding DNA: TGTGCCAGCAGCACCCTAGCGGGAGGTGCCCAAGAGACCCAGTACTTC. This gives the protein CASSTLAGGAQETQYF.

This clone was seen just once. V and J are TRBV27 and TRBJ2-1; TRBD2 matches 13 bases. CDR3 size: 17 residues. Germline CDR1 is MNHEY and CDR2 is SMNVEV (reference sequence). The ends lost 2 bases at V and 3 bases at J; junction bases unmatched: 4. CDR3 residues: CASSLRGTSGVYNEQFF. The CDR3 DNA follows: TGTGCCAGCAGTTTAAGAGGGACTAGCGGGGTCTACAATGAGCAGTTCTTC.

The chain is built from TRBV18 and TRBJ2-3; 10 bases agree with TRBD2. CDR1 is KGHSH, CDR2 LQKENI, per germline. The ends lost 0 bases at V and 4 bases at J; junction bases unmatched: 4. The length of the CDR3 is 16 residues. CDR3 nucleotides: TGTGCCAGCTCACCACCGCGAGCGGGAGGGCCAGATACGCAGTATTTT. This gives the protein CASSPPRAGGPDTQYF. The full variable domain, completed using reference TRBV18 and TRBJ2-3, is NAGVMQNPRHLVRRRGQEARLRCSPMKGHSHVYWYRQLPEEGLKFMVYLQKENIIDESGMPKERFSAEFPKEGPSILRIQQVVRGDSAAYFCASSPPRAGGPDTQYFGPGTRLTVL.

This sequence joins TRBV9 and TRBJ2-7; 7 nucleotides match TRBD1. V lost 2 bases and J lost 1; bases outside the gene matches: 9. The germline V gene has CDR1 SGDLS and CDR2 YYNGEE. The CDR3 contains 16 residues. The CDR3 loop is CASSVGPGQISYEQYF. CDR3 DNA sequence: TGTGCCAGCAGCGTGGGACCGGGACAGATATCCTACGAGCAGTACTTC.